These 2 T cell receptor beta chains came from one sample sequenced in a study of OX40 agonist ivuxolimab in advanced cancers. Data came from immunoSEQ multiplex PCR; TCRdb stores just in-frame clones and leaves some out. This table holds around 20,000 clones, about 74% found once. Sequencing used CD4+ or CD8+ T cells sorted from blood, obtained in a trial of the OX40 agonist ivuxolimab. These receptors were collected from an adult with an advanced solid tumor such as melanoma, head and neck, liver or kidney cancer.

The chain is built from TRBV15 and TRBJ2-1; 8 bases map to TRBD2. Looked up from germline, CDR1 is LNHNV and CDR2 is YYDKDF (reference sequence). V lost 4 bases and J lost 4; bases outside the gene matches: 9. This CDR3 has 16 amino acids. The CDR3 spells CATSKKTGGDYNEQFF. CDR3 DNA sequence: TGTGCCACCAGCAAAAAGACGGGGGGGGATTACAATGAGCAGTTCTTC.

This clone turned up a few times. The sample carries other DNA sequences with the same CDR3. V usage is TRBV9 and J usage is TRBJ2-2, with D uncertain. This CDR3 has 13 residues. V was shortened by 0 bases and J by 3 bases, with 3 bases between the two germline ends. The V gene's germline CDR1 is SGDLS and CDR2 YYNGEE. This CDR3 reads CASSVVDTGELFF. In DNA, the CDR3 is TGTGCCAGCAGCGTAGTTGACACCGGGGAGCTGTTTTTT.